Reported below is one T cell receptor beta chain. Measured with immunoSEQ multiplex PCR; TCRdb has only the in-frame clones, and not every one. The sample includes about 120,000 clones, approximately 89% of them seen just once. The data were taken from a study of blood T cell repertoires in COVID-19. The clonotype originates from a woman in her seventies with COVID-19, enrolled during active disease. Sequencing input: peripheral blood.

As DNA, the CDR3 is TGCAGCGTTAGTACCCAGTCCTACAATGAGCAGTTCTTC. The encoded protein is CSVSTQSYNEQFF. The rearrangement uses TRBV29-1 and TRBJ2-1, with D hard to call. The CDR3 has 13 amino acids. Trimming cost V 5 bases and J 1 base, with 9 bases left between them. Germline lookup yields CDR1 SQVTM and CDR2 ANQGSEA.